Listed here is a single T cell receptor (beta chain). Antigen specificity is unknown. Oncomine TCR Beta short-read sequencing was applied to DNA from cultured CD4+ T cells. In this case, cultured CD4+ T cells provided the extracted genomic DNA. TCRdb re-called the PCR reads with MiXCR, one entry per CDR3 protein. The sample has around 10,000 distinct CDR3 sequences; nearly 35% are singletons. This specimen belongs to a study of vaccination and CD4 T cells after COVID-19. Treatment in this sample: approximately 9-day PBMC culture with coronavirus spike peptide pools or control peptides (ViraFEST assay). Those CD4+ T cells from the unexposed donor predate the COVID-19 pandemic (2011-2018). Germline V gene data show CDR1 as SGHNT and CDR2 as YENEEA. CDR3 length equals 13 residues. Trimming stripped 2 bases from V and 1 base from J, with 2 bases between.

This rearrangement joins TRBV11-3 to TRBJ2-2; D not certain. This TCR was recovered from a human donor in good health. Sequencing was performed on CD4+ T cells from blood, cultured in vitro. The CDR3, as DNA: TGTGCCAGCAGCTTAAAGAACACCGGGGAGCTGTTTTTT. It yields the protein CASSLKNTGELFF.